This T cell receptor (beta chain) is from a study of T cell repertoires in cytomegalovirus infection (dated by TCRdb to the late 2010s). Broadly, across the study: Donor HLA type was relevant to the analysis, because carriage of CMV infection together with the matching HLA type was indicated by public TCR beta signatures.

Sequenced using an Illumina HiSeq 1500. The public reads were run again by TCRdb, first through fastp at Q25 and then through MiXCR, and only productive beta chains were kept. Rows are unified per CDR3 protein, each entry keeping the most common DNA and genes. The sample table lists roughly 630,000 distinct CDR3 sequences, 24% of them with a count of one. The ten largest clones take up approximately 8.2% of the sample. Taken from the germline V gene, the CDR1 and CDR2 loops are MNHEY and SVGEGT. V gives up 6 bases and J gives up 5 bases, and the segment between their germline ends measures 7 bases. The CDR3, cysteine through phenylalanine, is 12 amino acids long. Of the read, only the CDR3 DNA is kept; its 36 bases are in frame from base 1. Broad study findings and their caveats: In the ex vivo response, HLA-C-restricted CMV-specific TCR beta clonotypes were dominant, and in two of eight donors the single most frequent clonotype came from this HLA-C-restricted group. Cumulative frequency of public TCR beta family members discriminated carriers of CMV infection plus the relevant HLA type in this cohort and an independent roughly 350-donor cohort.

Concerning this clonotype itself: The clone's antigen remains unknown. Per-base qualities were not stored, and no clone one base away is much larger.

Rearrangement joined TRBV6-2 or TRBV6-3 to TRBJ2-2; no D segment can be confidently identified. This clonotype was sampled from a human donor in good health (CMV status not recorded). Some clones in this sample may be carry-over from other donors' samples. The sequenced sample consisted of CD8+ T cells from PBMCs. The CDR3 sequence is CASRTRTGELFF. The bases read TGTGCCAGCAGAACCCGTACCGGGGAGCTGTTTTTT.